The present T cell receptor beta chain was sequenced within a study of T cells of healthy individuals. This clonotype was observed a single time. After removal of 3 bases from V and 0 bases from J, the junction contained 0 bases not matched to a gene. Germline V gene lookup returns CDR1 KGHDR and CDR2 SFDVKD. This CDR3 region has 15 residues. Each CDR3 protein gets one entry after TCRdb re-called the 5' RACE reads with MiXCR. The sample has fewer than 70,000 distinct CDR3 sequences, around 15% seen once. This sequence was found in a human donor in good health. The V and J genes are TRBV24-1 and TRBJ1-2, with TRBD1 matching 10 bases. The CDR3 reads CATSDGQGANYGYTF. The CDR3 DNA is TGTGCCACCAGTGATGGACAGGGGGCTAACTATGGCTACACCTTC.